The clone carrying this T cell receptor (beta chain) was found a few times. As yet, its antigen is unknown. This sample was included in a study of OX40 agonist ivuxolimab in advanced cancers. The wider study: Ivuxolimab was delivered to patients intravenously every 2 weeks at doses spanning 0.01 to 10 mg/kg. General observations from the study: Both blood CD4+ and CD8+ T cells showed clonal growth by week 6 at 0.1 to 3.0 mg/kg. Clonal expansion in partial responders at 0.1-3.0 mg/kg ranked among the lowest. Mean expanded clone counts were higher in CD8+ than CD4+ T cells.

This table comes from immunoSEQ multiplex PCR, and its TCRdb copy is limited to in-frame clones, with some not included. The table has roughly 27,000 clones, less than 90% seen once. Trimming shortened V by 5 bases and J by 10 bases, and 8 bases separated the two germline ends. Germline CDR1 reads SEHNR; CDR2 reads FQNEAQ (reference sequence). The CDR3 is made up of 10 amino acids. The sample consisted of CD4+ or CD8+ T cells sorted from blood, taken in a trial of the OX40 agonist ivuxolimab. The receptor's source is an adult with an advanced solid tumor such as melanoma, head and neck, liver or kidney cancer. The V and J genes are TRBV7-9 and TRBJ1-1; D remains ambiguous. CDR3 loop: CASSAYIAFF. CDR3 DNA sequence: TGTGCCAGCAGCGCTTATATAGCTTTCTTT. Full variable domain (rest looked up from reference TRBV7-9 and TRBJ1-1): DTGVSQNPRHKITKRGQNVTFRCDPISEHNRLYWYRQTLGQGPEFLTYFQNEAQLEKSRLLSDRFSAERPKGSFSTLEIQRTEQGDSAMYLCASSAYIAFFGQGTRLTVV.